This TCR beta chain was found in a study of blood T cell repertoires in COVID-19 (dated by TCRdb to the early 2020s). At the level of the whole study: The collaborator samples originated in the United States, Italy and Spain and spanned the acute and convalescent phases of COVID-19. Deeply sampled blood TCRbeta repertoires from subjects exposed to, actively infected with, or recovered from COVID-19 were included in the dataset. Sample metadata almost always included a de-identified subject ID, COVID-19 status, age in years and sex. The repertoires were released in a freely available public database intended as a resource for research on the immune response to SARS-CoV-2. The samples were drawn from two sources: the first 160 participants of the ongoing ImmuneRACE study, and fewer than 1,500 subjects contributed by 6 global collaborators. The prospective study material was composed of cDNA or gDNA derived from T cells, B-cell-depleted T cells, or PBMCs. Where available, HLA class I and class II types were obtained from metadata supplied by the sample provider rather than from assay-based typing.

Whole blood was collected in K2EDTA tubes by collaborating institutions according to the institutions' own protocols. Collaborator samples were shipped for TCRbeta analysis as frozen whole blood, isolated PBMCs, or DNA extracted from either sample type. The study at large found these results: The amount of clinical and demographic metadata varied by source and participant and was provided uncurated.

This clone has just a few counts. What this receptor recognizes is not known. No much larger clone exists at a distance of one base, and base qualities are not known. Based on the germline V gene, the CDR1 and CDR2 sequences are MDHEN and SYDVKM. There are 15 amino acids in the CDR3, from cysteine to phenylalanine inclusive. Of the read, only the CDR3 DNA is kept; its 45 bases are in frame from base 1. Trimming accounts for 6 bases at V and 4 bases at J, while the number of junction bases matched to no gene is 9. TCRbeta CDR3 regions were amplified from genomic DNA by means of the immunoSEQ Assay, a bias-controlled multiplex PCR. The source study handled its data this way. The number of nucleated cells in each sample was estimated from the amplification of reference gene primers within the assay. To quantify the absolute abundance of each unique TCRbeta CDR3 rearrangement, sequence reads were collapsed and filtered. For each sample, productive Simpson clonality was calculated as the square root of Simpson's diversity index over productive rearrangements. Sourced from immuneACCESS, this table was stored by TCRdb with only in-frame sequences that have V and J called. A share of the clones is absent; for the studies checked, an unresolved V gene accounts for under half, and the remainder has no known explanation. The DNA gave D and trimming, while V, J and clone size come from that table. The sample table lists roughly 110,000 clones, 88% of them with a count of one. Of the sample, 6.8% is held by the ten largest clones.

This receptor was taken from a man aged 50 or older with active or convalescent COVID-19. The sample taken for sequencing was peripheral blood. Rearrangement joined TRBV28 to TRBJ2-5; TRBD1 fits 9 bases in the junction. CDR3 protein: CASSLGQGPRETQYF. The nucleotide sequence reads TGTGCCAGCAGCCTGGGACAGGGTCCACGAGAGACCCAGTACTTC.